The 8 T cell receptor beta chains in this list originate from one sample, sequenced in a study of shared clonotypes between healthy human individuals. The protocol was immunoSEQ multiplex PCR, while the TCRdb copy is restricted to in-frame clones and leaves out a portion. Found here are fewer than 600,000 clones, around 74% of them singletons; the top ten hold roughly 13%. The sample comprised PBMCs. The receptors shown here come from a woman in her forties in good health. Some clones in this sample may be carry-over from other donors' samples.

This clone was detected only a few times. The chain combines TRBV5-6 with TRBJ2-1, with D possibly matching TRBD2 (6 bases). Deletions cut 0 bases from V and 8 bases from J, with 12 bases between. This CDR3 contains 14 residues. The V gene's germline CDR1 is SGHDT and CDR2 YYEEEE. CDR3 amino acids: CASSLVGGLDEQFF. CDR3 bases: TGTGCCAGCAGCTTGGTTGGGGGGTTGGATGAGCAGTTCTTC. The full variable domain, in which reference TRBV5-6 and TRBJ2-1 provide the parts outside the CDR3, is DAGVTQSPTHLIKTRGQQVTLRCSPKSGHDTVSWYQQALGQGPQFIFQYYEEEERQRGNFPDRFSGHQFPNYSSELNVNALLLGDSALYLCASSLVGGLDEQFFGPGTRLTVL.

The CDR3 DNA sequence: TGCGCCAGCAGCTTGGATTTACCGGGACAGAGGACTAATGAGCAGTTCTTC. Its translation is CASSLDLPGQRTNEQFF. The rearrangement links TRBV5-1 to TRBJ2-1; 7 bases are shared with TRBD1. Germline CDR1 is SGHRS and CDR2 is YFSETQ. The J segment lost 7 bases and the V segment lost 0 bases, leaving 13 bases of the junction unmatched. The CDR3 sequence is 17 residues long.

The sample holds one count of this clone. The gene calls are TRBV5-4 and TRBJ2-3, with D tentatively TRBD2 (5 bases). CDR3 length: 14 amino acids. CDR1 is SGHNT, CDR2 YYREEE, per germline (reference sequence). V lost 6 bases to trimming and J lost 3 bases, with 14 bases between them. The CDR3 bases are TGTGCCAGCAACGCCGCCGAGGGTACAGATACGCAGTATTTT. It yields the protein CASNAAEGTDTQYF.

V gene TRBV30 combines with J gene TRBJ2-3, with 7 bases lining up with TRBD2. The germline V gene has CDR1 GTSNPN and CDR2 SVGIG (reference sequence). J gave up 1 base and V 2 bases, and 3 bases lay outside the gene matches. The CDR3 is made up of 14 amino acids. The CDR3 reads CAWSTSVRTDTQYF. CDR3 DNA: TGTGCCTGGAGTACTAGCGTTCGCACAGATACGCAGTATTTT.

The chain uses TRBV11-3 and TRBJ2-1; D is possibly TRBD1 or TRBD2 (5 bases each). The germline V gene has CDR1 SGHNT and CDR2 YENEEA. The CDR3 spans 16 residues. The V gene lost 1 base and the J gene lost 8 bases, with 18 bases spanning the gap. CDR3 DNA: TGTGCCAGCAGCTTAGTTGCGTCCGAACTGGGGGATGAGCAGTTCTTC. Protein product: CASSLVASELGDEQFF. Drawing the rest from reference TRBV11-3 and TRBJ2-1, the complete variable domain is EAGVVQSPRYKIIEKKQPVAFWCNPISGHNTLYWYLQNLGQGPELLIRYENEEAVDDSQLPKDRFSAERLKGVDSTLKIQPAELGDSAVYLCASSLVASELGDEQFFGPGTRLTVL.

The V gene is TRBV28, the J gene TRBJ1-5; weak D call: TRBD1 (5 bases). The germline V and J ends were trimmed by 6 bases and 6 bases, with 12 bases remaining between them. The CDR3 is made up of 13 amino acids. Germline-derived CDR1 and CDR2 are MDHEN and SYDVKM. CDR3 DNA: TGTGCCAGCAGGGGGCCAGCGAGTCAGCCCCAGCATTTT. This translates into CASRGPASQPQHF.

This chain connects TRBV9 to TRBJ1-1, with TRBD1 matching 7 bases. From germline, CDR1 is SGDLS and CDR2 YYNGEE. Trimming took 0 bases from V and 7 from J; bases not matched to a gene: 9. The CDR3 length is 15 residues. The CDR3 sequence: CASSVDGLGGREAFF. CDR3 bases: TGTGCCAGCAGCGTAGACGGACTAGGGGGCCGTGAAGCTTTCTTT.

A word on this clone: Other DNA sequences from this sample encode an identical CDR3 as well. The chain employs TRBV18 and TRBJ1-1, with D uncertain. The CDR3 is 13 amino acids. V lost 2 bases to trimming and J lost 0 bases, with 4 bases between them. Germline values: CDR1 KGHSH, CDR2 LQKENI. The CDR3 coding sequence is TGTGCCAGCTCACCAGGGCTGAACACTGAAGCTTTCTTT. Protein product: CASSPGLNTEAFF.